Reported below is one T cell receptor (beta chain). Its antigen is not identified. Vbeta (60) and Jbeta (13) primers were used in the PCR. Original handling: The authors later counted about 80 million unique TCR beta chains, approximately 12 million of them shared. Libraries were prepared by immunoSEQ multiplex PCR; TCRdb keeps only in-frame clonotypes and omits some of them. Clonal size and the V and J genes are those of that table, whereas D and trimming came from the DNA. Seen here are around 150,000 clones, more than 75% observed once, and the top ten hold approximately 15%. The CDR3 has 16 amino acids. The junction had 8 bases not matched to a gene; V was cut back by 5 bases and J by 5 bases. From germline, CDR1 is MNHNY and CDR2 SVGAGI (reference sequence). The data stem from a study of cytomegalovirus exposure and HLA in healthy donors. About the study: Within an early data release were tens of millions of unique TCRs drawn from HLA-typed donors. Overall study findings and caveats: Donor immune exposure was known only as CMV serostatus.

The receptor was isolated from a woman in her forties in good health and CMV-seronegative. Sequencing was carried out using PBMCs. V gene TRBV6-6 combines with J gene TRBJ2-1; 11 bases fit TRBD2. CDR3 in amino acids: CASSKTSSGGNNEQFF. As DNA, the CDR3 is TGTGCCAGCAGTAAGACTTCTAGCGGGGGGAACAATGAGCAGTTCTTC.